Listed here are 20 T cell receptor beta chains from one sample, sequenced in a study of T cells in Graves' hyperthyroidism and ophthalmopathy. Regions amplified from RNA transcripts were the TCR beta CDR3 regions. The HTBI primer set drove a first-round RT-PCR of the TCR CDR3. From the multiplex PCR reads, TCRdb called clonotypes with MiXCR, one entry per CDR3 protein. Of roughly 110,000 distinct CDR3 sequences in the sample, about 17% were seen once. The sample was blood. The receptor set was obtained from a woman in her 50s with Graves' hyperthyroidism.

The rearrangement joins TRBV9 to TRBJ2-7; 7 bases agree with TRBD1. The CDR3 is 16 residues long. Trimming cost V 3 bases and J 5 bases; bases outside gene matches: 14. From germline, CDR1 is SGDLS and CDR2 YYNGEE. The CDR3 region is CASSEHPRAGGDEQYF. CDR3 in DNA: TGTGCCAGCAGCGAGCATCCTCGGGCAGGGGGAGACGAGCAGTACTTC.

This clonotype has a count of ten or more. The chain employs TRBV29-1 and TRBJ1-1, with TRBD1 as a possible D gene (6 bases). The V gene's germline CDR1 is SQVTM and CDR2 ANQGSEA. The CDR3 covers 13 residues. The V gene lost 6 bases and the J gene lost 3 bases, with 14 bases spanning the gap. The CDR3 sequence: CSVTDSYYTEAFF. The CDR3 nucleotides are TGCAGCGTGACGGACAGTTATTACACTGAAGCTTTCTTT.

Ten or more counts support this clonotype. V is TRBV15 and J is TRBJ2-1, with D uncertain. Trimming shortened V by 1 base and J by 8 bases, and 3 bases separated the two germline ends. Germline lookup yields CDR1 LNHNV and CDR2 YYDKDF (reference sequence). The CDR3 contains 11 residues. The CDR3 nucleotides read TGTGCCACCAGCAGAGGAGATGAGCAGTTCTTC. It encodes CATSRGDEQFF. The complete variable domain, with remaining parts taken from reference TRBV15 and TRBJ2-1, reads DAMVIQNPRYQVTQFGKPVTLSCSQTLNHNVMYWYQQKSSQAPKLLFHYYDKDFNNEADTPDNFQSRRPNTSFCFLDIRSPGLGDTAMYLCATSRGDEQFFGPGTRLTVL.

This clonotype was seen at least ten times. The rearrangement joins TRBV6-1 to TRBJ1-6; D ambiguous. V was pared by 2 bases and J by 0 bases, with 14 bases between. Germline V CDR1 and CDR2: MNHNS, SASEGT. This CDR3 region has 18 residues. The DNA of the CDR3 is TGTGCCAGCAGTGAAATCAGCGGCACTAGCTCCTATAATTCACCCCTCCACTTT. Protein sequence: CASSEISGTSSYNSPLHF.

This clonotype has at least ten counts. J is TRBJ2-5 and V is TRBV20-1, with 10 bases matching TRBD2. The ends lost 3 bases at V and 5 bases at J; junction bases unmatched: 6. The germline gives CDR1 DFQATT, CDR2 SNEGSKA (reference sequence). CDR3 length equals 14 residues. The DNA for the CDR3 is TGCAGTGCTAGGAAAGCGGGGGGGGGGGAGACCCAGTACTTC. Residues: CSARKAGGGETQYF.

This clonotype was recorded many times. This chain uses TRBV6-1 with TRBJ1-4; 10 nucleotides match TRBD1. Germline lookup yields CDR1 MNHNS and CDR2 SASEGT. The CDR3 runs 15 residues. The V and J ends lost 11 bases and 6 bases, in that order; junction bases with no gene match: 12. The CDR3 coding sequence is TGTGCCGCCACGAAGCCGGGACAGGGGCATGAAAAACTGTTTTTT. Amino acids: CAATKPGQGHEKLFF.

In this sample, this clonotype turned up many times. This rearrangement joins TRBV28 to TRBJ2-1, with 8 nucleotides matching TRBD2. The CDR3 has 15 amino acids. Germline V gene lookup returns CDR1 MDHEN and CDR2 SYDVKM. The trim removed 7 bases at V and 1 base at J, leaving 6 bases unmatched. CDR3 in amino acids: CASKRSGASYNEQFF. CDR3 sequence (DNA): TGTGCCAGCAAACGTAGCGGGGCATCCTACAATGAGCAGTTCTTC.

This clonotype was seen repeatedly, ten times or more. The chain couples TRBV3-1 to TRBJ2-1; no clear D. Per the germline V gene, CDR1 is LGHDT and CDR2 is YNNKEL (reference sequence). V was trimmed by 2 bases and J by 7 bases, leaving 12 bases between them. CDR3 length equals 14 residues. CDR3 nucleotide sequence: TGTGCCAGCAGCCAATCCGTGGGCGTAAATGAGCAGTTCTTC. It yields the protein CASSQSVGVNEQFF.

This clonotype was seen repeatedly, ten times or more. The CDR3 loop is CASGKWGDVATNEKLFF. The DNA of the CDR3 is TGTGCCAGCGGGAAATGGGGGGACGTGGCCACTAATGAAAAACTGTTTTTT. This rearrangement joins TRBV28 to TRBJ1-4; tentatively, D is TRBD1 (5 bases). Germline-derived CDR1 and CDR2 are MDHEN and SYDVKM. The V end lost 8 bases, the J end lost 2 bases, and 21 bases lay between the germline ends. This CDR3 has 17 amino acids.

The chain joins TRBV6-5 to TRBJ2-7, with unresolved D. The CDR3 has 13 residues. CDR1 and CDR2 from the germline V gene are MNHEY and SVGAGI. V lost 4 bases to trimming and J lost 4 bases, with 11 bases between them. The CDR3 loop reads CASSFPLGYEQYF. CDR3 nucleotide sequence: TGTGCCAGCAGTTTCCCGCTGGGTTACGAGCAGTACTTC.

This clonotype was recorded at least ten times. The chain is built from TRBV7-6 and TRBJ2-2; tentative D call: TRBD1 (6 bases). Per the germline V gene, CDR1 is SGHVS and CDR2 is FNYEAQ. The CDR3 covers 16 residues. Trimming removed 3 bases at V and 0 bases at J, with 11 bases between. The CDR3 loop reads CASSFGTRANTGELFF. The CDR3 DNA reads TGTGCCAGCAGCTTCGGGACACGGGCGAACACCGGGGAGCTGTTTTTT.

This clonotype showed up many times. The rearrangement links TRBV19 to TRBJ2-6, with D possibly called TRBD1 or TRBD2 (5 bases each). V was cut by 1 base and J by 4 bases, with 14 bases left in between. Germline CDR1 LNHDA, CDR2 SQIVND (reference sequence). This CDR3 has 17 amino acids. The CDR3 here is CASSIGAGTAGANVLTF. DNA of the CDR3: TGTGCCAGTAGTATAGGCGCAGGGACCGCGGGGGCCAACGTCCTGACTTTC.

This clonotype was seen repeatedly, ten times or more. The CDR3 DNA sequence: TGTGCCAGCAGCTTGGGGACAGGATTCGAGCAGTACTTC. Its protein product is CASSLGTGFEQYF. The chain carries TRBV11-1 and TRBJ2-7; 8 bases fit TRBD1. In germline, CDR1 is SGHAT, CDR2 FQDESV (reference sequence). This CDR3 contains 13 residues. Germline trimming cut 3 bases from V and 6 bases from J; bases unmatched to any gene: 4.

The chain carries TRBV2 and TRBJ1-5; 9 bases match TRBD1. The CDR3 has 14 amino acids. Germline CDR1 is SNHLY and CDR2 is FYNNEI. The ends lost 5 bases at V and 4 bases at J; junction bases unmatched: 3. The CDR3 DNA sequence: TGTGCCAGCAGTACCGGGACAGGGAATCAGCCCCAGCATTTT. Its translation: CASSTGTGNQPQHF.

The J gene is TRBJ1-2, the V gene TRBV12-3 or TRBV12-4; TRBD1 aligns across 10 bases. V dropped 6 bases and J dropped 4; count of bases not matched to a gene: 5. The CDR3 consists of 14 residues. As DNA, the CDR3 is TGTGCCAGCAGGCCGACAGGGGGCGCCTATGGCTACACCTTC. It yields the protein CASRPTGGAYGYTF.

This clonotype was seen many times. The rearrangement joins TRBV20-1 to TRBJ2-1, with D tentatively TRBD2 (6 bases). The ends were cut back, 0 bases at V and 9 bases at J, with 21 bases in the middle. This CDR3 has 16 amino acids. Germline lookup yields CDR1 DFQATT and CDR2 SNEGSKA (reference sequence). The DNA of the CDR3 is TGCAGTGCTAGAGATTATCGGGAGCCCCGACGAAGTGAGCAGTTCTTC. This codes for CSARDYREPRRSEQFF.

The sample holds many counts of this clonotype. This chain connects TRBV30 to TRBJ2-2, with D maybe TRBD2 (6 bases). Germline V gene sequence: CDR1 GTSNPN, CDR2 SVGIG (reference sequence). The V end lost 3 bases, the J end lost 0 bases, and 14 bases lay between the germline ends. This CDR3 region has 16 residues. The CDR3, as DNA: TGTGCCTGGAGCCTTGGAGGGGCGGCGAACACCGGGGAGCTGTTTTTT. Its translation is CAWSLGGAANTGELFF.

This clonotype showed up just a few times. J is TRBJ2-7 and V is TRBV6-9, with 8 bases aligning to TRBD1. CDR3 length equals 15 residues. Germline trimming cut 3 bases from V and 2 bases from J; bases unmatched to any gene: 6. Germline loops: CDR1 MNHGY, CDR2 SVAAGI. CDR3 bases: TGTGCCAGCAGTTACCTCGGGACAGGTGCCTACGAGCAGTACTTC. Encoded protein: CASSYLGTGAYEQYF.

This clonotype was seen repeatedly, ten times or more. The genes are TRBV6-1 and TRBJ2-7; D remains unclear. V was cut by 5 bases and J by 4 bases, with 18 bases left in between. This CDR3 contains 15 residues. Germline V gene data show CDR1 as MNHNS and CDR2 as SASEGT. The CDR3: CASSFREDQIYEQYF. CDR3 DNA: TGTGCCAGCAGTTTTCGTGAAGACCAGATTTACGAGCAGTACTTC.

This clonotype was counted many times. The V gene is TRBV4-1, the J gene TRBJ2-5; D uncertain. CDR3 size: 13 residues. V lost 5 bases, J lost 0 bases, and 7 bases lay in between. Germline lookup yields CDR1 MGHRA and CDR2 YSYEKL. Here the CDR3 DNA reads TGCGCCAGCAGCGGGCTGAACCAAGAGACCCAGTACTTC. Protein: CASSGLNQETQYF.